The 22 T cell receptor beta chains in this list originate from one sample, sequenced in a study of blood T cell repertoires in COVID-19. The repertoire was sequenced with immunoSEQ multiplex PCR; TCRdb's copy has only in-frame clones and lacks some. The sample lists approximately 270,000 clones, approximately 85% occurring once. Source material: peripheral blood. The receptors come from a woman in her 70s with acute or convalescent COVID-19.

The V gene is TRBV19, the J gene TRBJ2-2, with 10 positions matching TRBD1. The V segment lost 4 bases and the J segment 1 base; nucleotides outside the gene matches: 3. The CDR3 loop spans 16 amino acids. Looked up from germline, CDR1 is LNHDA and CDR2 is SQIVND (reference sequence). The CDR3 sequence is CASSRQGARNTGELFF. CDR3 coding DNA: TGTGCCAGTAGTAGACAGGGGGCGCGGAACACCGGGGAGCTGTTTTTT.

The table lists this clone with a count of one. This chain connects TRBV9 to TRBJ1-1; perhaps TRBD1 as D (5 bases). Germline assignment: CDR1 SGDLS and CDR2 YYNGEE. V was cut by 3 bases and J by 8 bases, with 14 bases left in between. The CDR3 length is 13 residues. The CDR3 DNA sequence: TGTGCCAGCAGCGCGCTAGGTGGGGGGGAAGCTTTCTTT. Its protein product is CASSALGGGEAFF.

This chain links TRBV19 with TRBJ2-6; 10 bases fit TRBD1. The length of the CDR3 is 17 residues. V shed 1 base, J shed 0 bases, and the junction held 0 bases outside the gene matches. Looked up from germline, CDR1 is LNHDA and CDR2 is SQIVND (reference sequence). DNA of the CDR3: TGTGCCAGTAGTATAGGGGACAGGGGCTCTGGGGCCAACGTCCTGACTTTC. Translating it yields CASSIGDRGSGANVLTF. The variable domain in full, with the rest retrieved from reference TRBV19 and TRBJ2-6, is DGGITQSPKYLFRKEGQNVTLSCEQNLNHDAMYWYRQDPGQGLRLIYYSQIVNDFQKGDIAEGYSVSREKKESFPLTVTSAQKNPTAFYLCASSIGDRGSGANVLTFGAGSRLTVL.

The chain employs TRBV3-1 (or the pseudogene TRBV3-2) and TRBJ1-5; 8 bases line up with TRBD1. Germline V lookup: CDR1 LGHDT, CDR2 YNNKEL (reference sequence). The CDR3 runs to 17 residues. J lost 2 bases, V lost 4 bases, and 10 bases had no gene match. This chain's CDR3 is CASSLGQGVRGNQPQHF. Written as DNA, the CDR3 is TGTGCCAGCAGCCTTGGACAGGGAGTACGAGGCAATCAGCCCCAGCATTTT.

The J gene is TRBJ1-1, the V gene TRBV6-5; D may be TRBD1 (6 bases). V was clipped by 2 bases and J by 3 bases, with 16 bases between them. The CDR3 consists of 16 residues. Germline V gives CDR1 MNHEY, CDR2 SVGAGI. The DNA for the CDR3 is TGTGCCAGCAGTTACCCACAGGGTTTAATAGACACTGAAGCTTTCTTT. Protein: CASSYPQGLIDTEAFF.

This chain links TRBV15 with TRBJ2-7, with D maybe TRBD1 (5 bases). This CDR3 is built from 14 residues. Per the germline V gene, CDR1 is LNHNV and CDR2 is YYDKDF (reference sequence). V was shortened by 3 bases and J by 7 bases, with 16 bases between the two germline ends. CDR3 sequence reads: CATSSRQSLREQYF. In DNA, the CDR3 is TGTGCCACCAGCAGCCGACAGAGCTTACGGGAGCAGTACTTC.

This clone was counted a single time. The rearrangement links TRBV6-6 to TRBJ1-1, with a weak D call TRBD1 (6 bases). CDR1 is MNHNY, CDR2 SVGAGI, per germline (reference sequence). Trimming took 6 bases from V and 0 from J, leaving 14 bases between them. The CDR3 extends over 15 amino acids. CDR3 DNA: TGTGCCAGCAGCACCGGACAGTTCATGAACACTGAAGCTTTCTTT. Translated, it gives CASSTGQFMNTEAFF.

This clone was found once. V gene TRBV30 combines with J gene TRBJ1-4; D unresolved. Germline CDR1 reads GTSNPN; CDR2 reads SVGIG (reference sequence). The CDR3 consists of 14 residues. V was trimmed by 0 bases and J by 7 bases, leaving 12 bases between them. CDR3 sequence: CAWSVRGHGEKLFF. The CDR3 region has the DNA TGTGCCTGGAGTGTAAGAGGGCATGGTGAAAAACTGTTTTTT.

V usage is TRBV20-1 and J usage is TRBJ2-3; no reliable D call. CDR3 length: 11 amino acids. Germline lookup yields CDR1 DFQATT and CDR2 SNEGSKA (reference sequence). V lost 2 bases and J lost 3, with 3 bases in between. The CDR3 coding sequence is TGCAGTGCTAGACCGACAGATACGCAGTATTTT. Translated, it gives CSARPTDTQYF.

This chain connects TRBV5-1 to TRBJ2-7; no reliable D call. CDR3 size: 14 residues. V was shortened by 0 bases and J by 1 base, with 8 bases between the two germline ends. Germline V gene lookup returns CDR1 SGHRS and CDR2 YFSETQ. The CDR3: CASSLDIPSYEQYF. The CDR3 coding sequence is TGCGCCAGCAGCTTGGATATCCCTTCCTACGAGCAGTACTTC.

In its sample, this clone was seen a few times. The chain joins TRBV25-1 to TRBJ1-2, with D possibly being TRBD1 (6 bases). Per germline, CDR1 MGHDK and CDR2 SYGVNS. V was cut by 4 bases and J by 4 bases, with 16 bases left in between. CDR3 size: 15 residues. The CDR3 loop reads CASSVTGNDRYGYTF. The CDR3 DNA follows: TGTGCCAGCAGTGTAACAGGGAACGACCGCTATGGCTACACCTTC.

This chain uses TRBV9 with TRBJ2-7; 8 nucleotides match TRBD2. J lost 3 bases, V lost 4 bases, and 9 bases had no gene match. This CDR3 has 15 amino acids. CDR1 is SGDLS and CDR2 is YYNGEE in the germline V gene. The CDR3 coding sequence is TGTGCCAGCAGCTCCTCTGCGGGGGGATACTACGAGCAGTACTTC. It encodes CASSSSAGGYYEQYF.

This clone appeared a single time. The rearrangement uses TRBV11-2 and TRBJ2-7, with 7 bases aligning to TRBD1. Germline CDR1 reads SGHAT; CDR2 reads FQNNGV. This CDR3 region has 15 residues. With 1 base clipped from V and 0 bases from J, the junction kept 3 bases outside the gene matches. The CDR3 coding sequence is TGTGCCAGCAGCTTAGTCTGGGACAGCTCCTACGAGCAGTACTTC. This encodes CASSLVWDSSYEQYF.

V is TRBV4-1 and J is TRBJ1-1, with D hard to call. The CDR3 spans 13 residues. The germline gives CDR1 MGHRA, CDR2 YSYEKL. The ends were cut back, 0 bases at V and 10 bases at J, with 12 bases in the middle. The CDR3 DNA is TGCGCCAGCAGCCAAGAGTCCCCTACCGGAGCTTTCTTT. Residues: CASSQESPTGAFF.

V usage is TRBV5-1 and J usage is TRBJ1-2; possible D gene TRBD1, 5 bases. The CDR3 runs 16 residues. CDR1 is SGHRS, CDR2 YFSETQ, per germline. V dropped 0 bases and J dropped 4 bases, with 16 bases sitting between them. The CDR3 reads CASSLDPSRQFYGYTF. CDR3 sequence (DNA): TGCGCCAGCAGCTTGGACCCCTCACGACAGTTCTATGGCTACACCTTC. Combining the CDR3 with reference TRBV5-1 and TRBJ1-2 gives the whole variable domain KAGVTQTPRYLIKTRGQQVTLSCSPISGHRSVSWYQQTPGQGLQFLFEYFSETQRNKGNFPGRFSGRQFSNSRSEMNVSTLELGDSALYLCASSLDPSRQFYGYTFGSGTRLTVV.

J is TRBJ1-6 and V is TRBV18; D is unresolved. The germline V gene has CDR1 KGHSH and CDR2 LQKENI. With 2 bases removed from V and 9 bases from J, the gap between germline ends came to 8 bases. The CDR3 consists of 13 residues. Written as DNA, the CDR3 is TGTGCCAGCTCACCAGCACCGGGTTCACCCCTCCACTTT. It yields the protein CASSPAPGSPLHF.

This chain links TRBV19 with TRBJ2-5; 7 bases fit TRBD2. CDR1 and CDR2 (germline): LNHDA, SQIVND (reference sequence). CDR3 length: 15 residues. Trimming took 1 base from V and 3 from J; bases not matched to a gene: 5. DNA for the CDR3: TGTGCCAGTAGTATAGCCGGGGCGGGGGAAGAGACCCAGTACTTC. Protein sequence: CASSIAGAGEETQYF.

This chain's CDR3 is CASRGSLASSYNEQFF. In nucleotides, the CDR3 is TGTGCCAGCCGGGGGTCTCTAGCCTCCTCCTACAATGAGCAGTTCTTC. The V gene is TRBV2, the J gene TRBJ2-1; weak D call: TRBD2 (6 bases). Germline V gene data show CDR1 as SNHLY and CDR2 as FYNNEI. The CDR3 length is 16 residues. V shed 8 bases and J shed 0 bases, with 17 bases lying between them.

This clone appeared once. The chain recombines TRBV7-9 with TRBJ2-3, with 9 bases identical to TRBD2. This CDR3 has 16 residues. Unmatched junction bases numbered 8, after V lost 4 bases and J lost 3 bases. CDR1 and CDR2 from the germline V gene are SEHNR and FQNEAQ (reference sequence). CDR3 sequence reads: CASSSRPSGGTDTQYF. The CDR3 DNA is TGTGCCAGCAGCTCCCGCCCGAGCGGGGGGACAGATACGCAGTATTTT.

This clone was detected a few times. The chain employs TRBV5-1 and TRBJ2-2; a possible D gene is TRBD2 (5 bases). Between the trimmed V and J ends, which lost 1 base and 6 bases, there was a span of 7 bases. The CDR3 has 13 residues. CDR1 and CDR2 (germline): SGHRS, YFSETQ. CDR3: CASSLSGAGELFF. Written as DNA, the CDR3 is TGCGCCAGCAGCTTGTCCGGGGCCGGGGAGCTGTTTTTT. Using reference TRBV5-1 and TRBJ2-2 for the parts outside the CDR3, the full variable domain is KAGVTQTPRYLIKTRGQQVTLSCSPISGHRSVSWYQQTPGQGLQFLFEYFSETQRNKGNFPGRFSGRQFSNSRSEMNVSTLELGDSALYLCASSLSGAGELFFGEGSRLTVL.

This clone was seen once. This rearrangement joins TRBV2 to TRBJ2-1; D is possibly TRBD1 (5 bases). The CDR3 has 14 amino acids. V lost 2 bases and J lost 5, with 10 bases in between. Per the germline V gene, CDR1 is SNHLY and CDR2 is FYNNEI. CDR3 region: CASSESSGNNEQFF. The CDR3 DNA is TGTGCCAGCAGTGAATCTTCAGGGAACAATGAGCAGTTCTTC.

This clone has only a few counts. The V and J genes are TRBV18 and TRBJ2-3; D is ambiguous. The CDR3 extends over 15 amino acids. V lost 3 bases and J 5 bases, leaving 15 bases between the germline ends. The germline V gene has CDR1 KGHSH and CDR2 LQKENI. CDR3 nucleotides: TGTGCCAGCTCACCGCCTTCAACCCGAGGAGATACGCAGTATTTT. It encodes CASSPPSTRGDTQYF.